These T cell receptor beta chains were read from a single sample in a study of beta chain features in type 1 diabetes. Clones were sequenced by immunoSEQ multiplex PCR, and TCRdb holds only the in-frame ones, with some missing. The repertoire consists of over 200,000 clones, with roughly a tenth occurring once and the leading ten covering more than 0.015%. Sequenced: naive CD4+ T cells from blood. These receptor sequences come from a man younger than 40 with type 1 diabetes. The CDR3 runs from the conserved cysteine through the conserved F or W. The order of the fields is J gene, V gene, D gene, clone size, CDR3 protein, CDR3 DNA. A D gene is named only where the DNA matches it firmly. A row's size may be missing; if present it is once, few, many or a size class.

j_call: TRBJ2-5; v_call: TRBV5-1; d_call: TRBD1; clone_size: few; cdr3_aa: CASSSAPRGQGSETQYF; cdr3_nt: TGCGCCAGCAGCTCCGCCCCCAGAGGACAGGGATCGGAGACCCAGTACTTC
j_call: TRBJ2-7; v_call: TRBV7-2; d_call: .; clone_size: .; cdr3_aa: CASSLLQTYEQYF; cdr3_nt: TGTGCCAGCAGCTTACTCCAGACCTACGAGCAGTACTTC
j_call: TRBJ1-2; v_call: TRBV15; d_call: .; clone_size: few; cdr3_aa: CATSSPESRRANYGYTF; cdr3_nt: TGTGCCACCAGCAGTCCAGAGAGCAGGCGAGCTAACTATGGCTACACCTTC
j_call: TRBJ2-3; v_call: TRBV27; d_call: TRBD2; clone_size: .; cdr3_aa: CASKKLAGGSTDTQYF; cdr3_nt: TGTGCCAGTAAAAAACTAGCGGGGGGCAGCACAGATACGCAGTATTTT
j_call: TRBJ2-7; v_call: TRBV2; d_call: TRBD2; clone_size: .; cdr3_aa: CASSPGLASYEQYF; cdr3_nt: TGTGCCAGCAGTCCGGGACTAGCTTCCTACGAGCAGTACTTC
j_call: TRBJ2-7; v_call: TRBV21-1; d_call: .; clone_size: .; cdr3_aa: CASSKARDRVVEQYF; cdr3_nt: TGTGCCAGCAGCAAAGCTAGAGACAGGGTTGTTGAGCAGTACTTC
j_call: TRBJ2-1; v_call: TRBV30; d_call: TRBD2; clone_size: few; cdr3_aa: CAWSVISGGTGEQFF; cdr3_nt: TGTGCCTGGAGTGTTATTAGCGGGGGGACCGGTGAGCAGTTCTTC
j_call: TRBJ1-5; v_call: TRBV2; d_call: .; clone_size: .; cdr3_aa: CASSEELSQPQHF; cdr3_nt: TGTGCCAGCAGTGAAGAGTTGAGTCAGCCCCAGCATTTT
j_call: TRBJ2-1; v_call: TRBV7-9; d_call: TRBD1; clone_size: .; cdr3_aa: CASSNRGSGNEQFF; cdr3_nt: TGTGCCAGCAGTAACAGGGGATCGGGGAATGAGCAGTTCTTC
j_call: TRBJ2-5; v_call: TRBV11-2; d_call: .; clone_size: .; cdr3_aa: CASHREGLERETQYF; cdr3_nt: TGTGCCAGCCATAGGGAAGGGTTGGAGCGGGAGACCCAGTACTTC
j_call: TRBJ2-3; v_call: TRBV7-7; d_call: .; clone_size: few; cdr3_aa: CASSLMGLTDTQYF; cdr3_nt: TGTGCTAGCAGCTTAATGGGGCTAACAGATACGCAGTATTTT
j_call: TRBJ2-1; v_call: TRBV5-4; d_call: .; clone_size: few; cdr3_aa: CASSLEGHRAVDEQFF; cdr3_nt: TGTGCCAGCAGCTTGGAGGGACACAGGGCAGTCGATGAGCAGTTCTTC
j_call: TRBJ1-1; v_call: TRBV4-1; d_call: TRBD1; clone_size: .; cdr3_aa: CASSPTGGIEAFF; cdr3_nt: TGCGCCAGCAGTCCTACAGGGGGCATTGAAGCTTTCTTT
j_call: TRBJ2-5; v_call: TRBV6-5; d_call: TRBD1; clone_size: few; cdr3_aa: CASSPRQGGSETQYF; cdr3_nt: TGTGCCAGCAGTCCCCGACAGGGGGGCAGTGAGACCCAGTACTTC
j_call: TRBJ2-2; v_call: TRBV7-3; d_call: TRBD1; clone_size: .; cdr3_aa: CASSLDRVGTGELFF; cdr3_nt: TGTGCCAGCAGCTTAGACAGGGTTGGCACCGGGGAGCTGTTTTTT
j_call: TRBJ1-1; v_call: TRBV9; d_call: .; clone_size: .; cdr3_aa: CASSPIQGRDTEAFF; cdr3_nt: TGTGCCAGCAGCCCTATACAGGGACGGGACACTGAAGCTTTCTTT
j_call: TRBJ2-7; v_call: TRBV10-3; d_call: .; clone_size: few; cdr3_aa: CATLDSRRNYEQYF; cdr3_nt: TGTGCCACTTTGGACAGCCGGAGGAACTACGAGCAGTACTTC
j_call: TRBJ2-2; v_call: TRBV7-6; d_call: .; clone_size: .; cdr3_aa: CASSQRTGTADTGELFF; cdr3_nt: TGTGCCAGCAGCCAACGGACTGGCACTGCCGACACCGGGGAGCTGTTTTTT
j_call: TRBJ1-2; v_call: TRBV5-1; d_call: TRBD1; clone_size: .; cdr3_aa: CASSLTGQEPNYGYTF; cdr3_nt: TGCGCCAGCAGCTTGACGGGACAGGAACCAAACTATGGCTACACCTTC
j_call: TRBJ1-2; v_call: TRBV2; d_call: .; clone_size: .; cdr3_aa: CASSEQGISYGYTF; cdr3_nt: TGTGCCAGCAGTGAACAGGGGATAAGCTATGGCTACACCTTC
j_call: TRBJ1-2; v_call: TRBV7-2; d_call: .; clone_size: few; cdr3_aa: CASSLVAGANYGYTF; cdr3_nt: TGTGCCAGCAGCTTAGTGGCGGGAGCTAACTATGGCTACACCTTC
j_call: TRBJ2-5; v_call: TRBV30; d_call: .; clone_size: .; cdr3_aa: CAWSEARTQYF; cdr3_nt: TGTGCCTGGAGCGAGGCCAGGACCCAGTACTTC
j_call: TRBJ2-3; v_call: TRBV4-3; d_call: TRBD2; clone_size: few; cdr3_aa: CASSQDLRLAGGPRTDTQYF; cdr3_nt: TGCGCCAGCAGCCAAGATCTCCGACTAGCGGGGGGACCTAGGACAGATACGCAGTATTTT
j_call: TRBJ2-1; v_call: TRBV7-3; d_call: .; clone_size: .; cdr3_aa: CASSPQTGGSNNEQFF; cdr3_nt: TGTGCCAGCAGCCCACAAACTGGAGGATCCAACAATGAGCAGTTCTTC
j_call: TRBJ2-5; v_call: TRBV29-1; d_call: .; clone_size: .; cdr3_aa: CSVDLLGGTETQYF; cdr3_nt: TGCAGCGTTGATTTATTGGGAGGCACCGAGACCCAGTACTTC
j_call: TRBJ2-1; v_call: TRBV9; d_call: TRBD2; clone_size: .; cdr3_aa: CASSVVSGGANEQFF; cdr3_nt: TGTGCCAGCAGCGTAGTTAGCGGGGGGGCCAATGAGCAGTTCTTC